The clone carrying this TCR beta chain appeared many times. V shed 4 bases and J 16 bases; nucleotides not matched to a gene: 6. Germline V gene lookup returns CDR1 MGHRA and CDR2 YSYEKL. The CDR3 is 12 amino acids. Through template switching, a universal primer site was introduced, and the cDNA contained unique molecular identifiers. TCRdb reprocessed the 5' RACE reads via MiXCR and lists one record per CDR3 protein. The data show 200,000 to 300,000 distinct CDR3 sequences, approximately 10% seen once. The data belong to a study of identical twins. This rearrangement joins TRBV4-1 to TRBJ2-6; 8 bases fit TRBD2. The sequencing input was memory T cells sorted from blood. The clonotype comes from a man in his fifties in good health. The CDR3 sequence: CASSLRGEILTF. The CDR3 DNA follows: TGCGCCAGCAGCCTGCGGGGGGAGATACTGACTTTC.